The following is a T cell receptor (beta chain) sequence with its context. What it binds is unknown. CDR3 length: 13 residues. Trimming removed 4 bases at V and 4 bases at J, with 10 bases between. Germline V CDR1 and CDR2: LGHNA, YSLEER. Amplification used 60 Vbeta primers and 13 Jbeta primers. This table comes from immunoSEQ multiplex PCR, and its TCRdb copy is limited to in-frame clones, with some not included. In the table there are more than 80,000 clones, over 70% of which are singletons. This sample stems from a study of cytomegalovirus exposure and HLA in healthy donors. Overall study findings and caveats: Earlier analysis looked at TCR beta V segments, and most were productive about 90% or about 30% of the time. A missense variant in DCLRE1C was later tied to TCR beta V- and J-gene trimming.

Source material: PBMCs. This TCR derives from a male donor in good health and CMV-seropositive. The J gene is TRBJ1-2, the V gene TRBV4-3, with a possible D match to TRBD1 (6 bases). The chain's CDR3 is CASSRGRGYGYTF. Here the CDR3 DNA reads TGCGCCAGCAGCCGGGGCAGGGGCTATGGCTACACCTTC.